This TCR beta chain was sequenced during a study of blood T cell repertoires in COVID-19. The overall study: The cDNA or gDNA used as material had been derived from T cells, B-cell-depleted T cells, or PBMCs.

Some clones are missing from TCRdb's copy, which holds only in-frame ones; the method was immunoSEQ multiplex PCR. The table has about 380,000 clones, 90% seen once; the top ten hold 6.5%. Germline CDR1 reads SNHLY; CDR2 reads FYNNEI. CDR3 length equals 14 residues. Trimming removed 6 bases from V and 2 bases from J; junction bases left unmatched: 2. The source material was peripheral blood. This TCR was sampled from a man aged 18 to 29 with active or convalescent COVID-19. This chain joins TRBV2 and TRBJ2-5; TRBD2 matches at 11 bases. DNA for the CDR3: TGTGCCAGCAGCCTAGCGGGGGGACAAGAGACCCAGTACTTC. Its translation is CASSLAGGQETQYF.